Below, 13 T cell receptor beta chains from the same sample are listed, as sequenced in a study of shared clonotypes between healthy human individuals. Clones were sequenced by immunoSEQ multiplex PCR, and TCRdb holds only the in-frame ones, with some missing. Here the sample spans about a million clones, around 76% being singletons. The sequencing input was memory CD4+ T cells sorted from blood. This sample's subset: CD45RA-negative fraction. The receptors originated from a man younger than 35 in good health.

V and J are TRBV30 and TRBJ2-1, with 7 nucleotides matching TRBD1. This CDR3 comprises 14 residues. Germline assignment: CDR1 GTSNPN and CDR2 SVGIG (reference sequence). Losses at the gene ends were 4 bases for V and 6 bases for J; bases not matched to a gene: 9. CDR3 bases: TGTGCCTGGAATTTAGGGGGCTGGAGCAATGAGCAGTTCTTC. Translation: CAWNLGGWSNEQFF. Drawing the rest from reference TRBV30 and TRBJ2-1, the complete variable domain is SQTIHQWPATLVQPVGSPLSLECTVEGTSNPNLYWYRQAAGRGLQLLFYSVGIGQISSEVPQNLSASRPQDRQFILSSKKLLLSDSGFYLCAWNLGGWSNEQFFGPGTRLTVL.

This clone was seen more than once but under ten times. The CDR3 loop is CASSDRDRGSYEQYF. CDR3 nucleotides: TGTGCCAGTAGTGACAGGGACCGGGGGTCCTACGAGCAGTACTTC. The rearrangement uses TRBV19 and TRBJ2-7; the D gene is possibly TRBD1 (7 bases). V was pared by 5 bases and J by 1 base, with 15 bases between. There are 15 residues in the CDR3. The V gene's germline CDR1 is LNHDA and CDR2 SQIVND (reference sequence).

V gene TRBV7-2 combines with J gene TRBJ2-1, with TRBD2 matching 8 bases. Germline values: CDR1 SGHTA, CDR2 FQGNSA. The CDR3 sequence is 15 residues long. The V segment lost 1 base and the J segment 3 bases; nucleotides outside the gene matches: 2. The CDR3 loop is CASSLEGTSYNEQFF. The CDR3 region has the DNA TGTGCCAGCAGCTTAGAGGGGACTAGCTACAATGAGCAGTTCTTC.

This clone was detected once. This chain uses TRBV7-2 with TRBJ2-7; D may be TRBD2 (6 bases). Per germline, CDR1 SGHTA and CDR2 FQGNSA. The CDR3 has 15 residues. Trimming took off 1 base at V and 5 bases at J, with 15 bases between the two ends. CDR3 sequence (DNA): TGTGCCAGCAGCTTAGTTTACGGGAGTAACAACGAGCAGTACTTC. As protein: CASSLVYGSNNEQYF.

This clone was observed a few times. This chain joins TRBV9 and TRBJ2-2; TRBD1 or TRBD2 may be the D gene (6 bases each). The CDR3 is made up of 16 amino acids. Germline V lookup: CDR1 SGDLS, CDR2 YYNGEE. V gave up 3 bases and J gave up 6 bases, with 18 bases separating them. The CDR3 DNA reads as TGTGCCAGCAGCGCCCTTCCTATCGGGGGCCCCGGGGAGCTGTTTTTT. Its translation is CASSALPIGGPGELFF.

This chain connects TRBV5-4 to TRBJ2-7; a possible D gene is TRBD2 (7 bases). V lost 4 bases and J 0 bases, leaving 17 bases between the germline ends. The germline CDR1 and CDR2 sequences are SGHNT and YYREEE (reference sequence). This CDR3 spans 16 amino acids. CDR3 sequence: CASSPPGGGGSYEQYF. The DNA of the CDR3 is TGTGCCAGCAGCCCGCCGGGGGGCGGGGGCTCCTACGAGCAGTACTTC. Full variable domain (remainder filled in from reference TRBV5-4 and TRBJ2-7): ETGVTQSPTHLIKTRGQQVTLRCSSQSGHNTVSWYQQALGQGPQFIFQYYREEENGRGNFPPRFSGLQFPNYSSELNVNALELDDSALYLCASSPPGGGGSYEQYFGPGTRLTVT.

This rearrangement joins TRBV7-8 to TRBJ1-6; tentatively, D is TRBD1 (5 bases). V lost 5 bases, J lost 7 bases, and 18 bases lay in between. Germline V lookup: CDR1 SGHVS, CDR2 FQNEAQ. The CDR3 totals 16 residues. CDR3 bases: TGTGCCAGCAGCCCCCAGGTGGGGGTAGGGAATTCACCCCTCCACTTT. Translated, it gives CASSPQVGVGNSPLHF.

The chain links TRBV30 to TRBJ2-7, with 15 bases matching TRBD2. This CDR3 region has 14 residues. V dropped 5 bases and J dropped 4; count of bases not matched to a gene: 3. Germline assignment: CDR1 GTSNPN and CDR2 SVGIG (reference sequence). The CDR3 coding sequence is TGTGCCTGGGCCGGGACTAGCGGGAGGTACGAGCAGTACTTC. This sequence encodes CAWAGTSGRYEQYF.

This rearrangement joins TRBV30 to TRBJ2-6; a weak D match, TRBD1 (5 bases). The germline CDR1 and CDR2 sequences are GTSNPN and SVGIG (reference sequence). The CDR3 has 16 residues. Trimming removed 2 bases from V and 0 bases from J, with 11 bases in between. This chain's CDR3 is CAWSRQGSSGANVLTF. CDR3 nucleotide sequence: TGTGCCTGGAGTCGGCAGGGCAGCTCTGGGGCCAACGTCCTGACTTTC.

This clone was counted only a few times. The chain is built from TRBV5-4 and TRBJ2-1, with 10 bases fitting TRBD2. The V gene's germline CDR1 is SGHNT and CDR2 YYREEE (reference sequence). V lost 0 bases, J lost 10 bases, and 7 bases stayed unmatched. This CDR3 is built from 15 residues. For the CDR3, the DNA is TGTGCCAGCAGCTTGGGGGGAGCGGGAGGGAGCGAGCAGTTCTTC. Amino acid sequence: CASSLGGAGGSEQFF.

The genes are TRBV7-2 and TRBJ2-7, with no clear D. CDR1 is SGHTA, CDR2 FQGNSA, per germline. The CDR3 runs to 13 residues. V was cut by 6 bases and J by 2 bases, with 11 bases left in between. In nucleotides, the CDR3 is TGTGCCAGCAGACTTCCTACTACCTACGAGCAGTACTTC. Its protein is CASRLPTTYEQYF.

This clone has just one count. The rearrangement uses TRBV5-1 and TRBJ1-4; maybe TRBD1 (6 bases). The CDR3 contains 15 residues. V lost 0 bases and J 5 bases, leaving 11 bases between the germline ends. Germline CDR1 is SGHRS and CDR2 is YFSETQ. CDR3 coding DNA: TGCGCCAGCAGCTTGGATGGGGGCAGAAATGAAAAACTGTTTTTT. Its translation: CASSLDGGRNEKLFF.

V usage is TRBV9 and J usage is TRBJ1-4; possibly TRBD1 for D (5 bases). V lost 0 bases, J lost 7 bases, and 13 bases lay in between. Germline CDR1 SGDLS, CDR2 YYNGEE. CDR3 length: 15 residues. DNA for the CDR3: TGTGCCAGCAGCGTAGCCGGAGGGACTTTTGAAAAACTGTTTTTT. Its protein is CASSVAGGTFEKLFF.